This T cell receptor (beta chain) emerged from a study of T cell responses to AZD1222 COVID-19 vaccine. This clone was observed a handful of times. The repertoire was sequenced with immunoSEQ multiplex PCR; TCRdb's copy has only in-frame clones and lacks some. This repertoire shows some 130,000 clones, 75% to 90% found once; its top ten account for approximately 4%. The germline V and J ends were trimmed by 4 bases and 1 base, with 14 bases remaining between them. The CDR3 spans 15 residues. Germline V gene sequence: CDR1 SGDLS, CDR2 YYNGEE. This sequence originates from an adult in good health. The source material was peripheral blood, sampled on day 0 of AZD1222 vaccination. The chain is built from TRBV9 and TRBJ1-1; D might be TRBD1 (6 bases). The CDR3: CASSPPQGKNTEAFF. CDR3 sequence (DNA): TGTGCCAGCAGCCCTCCACAGGGAAAGAACACTGAAGCTTTCTTT.